The rows below give T cell receptor beta chains drawn from one sample of a study of blood T cell repertoires in COVID-19. Sequencing was performed with immunoSEQ multiplex PCR; in TCRdb, only in-frame clones are kept and a portion is missing. The table records over 90,000 clones, 84% of them present only once. The sample comprised peripheral blood. All receptors come from a human donor in a cohort sampled during active or convalescent COVID-19. Both conserved end residues are part of each CDR3. D genes are given only for firm matches. For some rows the clone size is stated as once, few or many, or as a class when expanded; others skip it.

V gene	clone size	D gene	J gene	CDR3 protein	CDR3 DNA
TRBV15	.	.	TRBJ2-1	CATSRDIPGPRNEQFF	TGTGCCACCAGCAGAGATATTCCGGGTCCACGCAATGAGCAGTTCTTC
TRBV24-1	.	.	TRBJ2-1	CATSDTSRGPYNEQFF	TGTGCCACCAGTGACACCTCCAGGGGCCCATACAATGAGCAGTTCTTC
TRBV7-7	few	.	TRBJ2-3	CASSFQRADTQYF	TGTGCCAGCAGCTTCCAGCGGGCAGATACGCAGTATTTT
TRBV11-3	.	.	TRBJ1-6	CASRSLNNSPLHF	TGTGCCAGCAGATCTTTAAATAATTCACCCCTCCACTTT
TRBV18	.	.	TRBJ1-1	CASSPGGTNTEAFF	TGTGCCAGCTCACCCGGGGGGACTAACACTGAAGCTTTCTTT
TRBV7-2	.	TRBD1	TRBJ1-3	CASSGQGGGNTIYF	TGTGCCAGCAGCGGACAGGGAGGAGGAAACACCATATATTTT
TRBV9	.	TRBD2	TRBJ2-1	CASSVAPTSGFYNEQFF	TGTGCCAGCAGCGTAGCCCCCACTAGCGGGTTTTACAATGAGCAGTTCTTC
TRBV5-1	once	TRBD1	TRBJ2-3	CASSEQGAVGTDTQYF	TGCGCCAGCAGCGAACAGGGGGCCGTGGGCACAGATACGCAGTATTTT
TRBV7-9	.	TRBD2	TRBJ2-3	CASSLGTSMVDTQYF	TGTGCCAGCAGCTTAGGGACTAGTATGGTAGATACGCAGTATTTT
TRBV5-1	.	TRBD2	TRBJ2-5	CASSPTSGGQQETQYF	TGCGCCAGCAGCCCCACTAGCGGGGGCCAACAAGAGACCCAGTACTTC
TRBV2	.	.	TRBJ1-6	CASSVGANSPLHF	TGTGCCAGCAGTGTAGGGGCTAATTCACCCCTCCACTTT
TRBV5-1	.	.	TRBJ2-5	CASSRAPDSQETQYF	TGCGCCAGCAGCCGGGCCCCAGACAGCCAAGAGACCCAGTACTTC
TRBV7-2	.	TRBD1	TRBJ2-7	CASSLGGGTGAYEQYF	TGTGCCAGCAGCTTAGGTGGCGGGACAGGGGCCTACGAGCAGTACTTC
TRBV7-9	.	TRBD1	TRBJ1-1	CASSFRDRGGTEAFF	TGTGCCAGCAGCTTCCGGGACAGGGGGGGCACTGAAGCTTTCTTT
TRBV7-8	many	.	TRBJ1-1	CASSLRERGSTEAFF	TGTGCCAGCAGCTTAAGGGAGAGGGGGAGCACTGAAGCTTTCTTT
TRBV5-1	.	.	TRBJ2-3	CASSFSSGGDTDTQYF	TGCGCCAGCAGCTTTTCTTCGGGGGGCGACACAGATACGCAGTATTTT
TRBV7-9	.	.	TRBJ1-2	CASSLGAVNYGYTF	TGTGCCAGCAGCCTCGGAGCGGTGAACTATGGCTACACCTTC
TRBV7-2	.	TRBD1	TRBJ1-4	CASRLQTGGNEKLFF	TGTGCCAGCAGACTACAGACAGGGGGTAATGAAAAACTGTTTTTT
TRBV6-1	.	.	TRBJ2-1	CASSEALSGVGWYNEQFF	TGTGCCAGCAGTGAAGCGCTGTCAGGCGTAGGATGGTACAATGAGCAGTTCTTC
TRBV11-3	.	.	TRBJ1-1	CASSFRQIHTEAFF	TGTGCCAGCAGCTTTAGACAGATTCACACTGAAGCTTTCTTT
TRBV7-9	few	.	TRBJ2-7	CASSSTGIRDYEQYF	TGTGCCAGCAGCTCCACAGGGATAAGGGATTACGAGCAGTACTTC
TRBV28	.	TRBD1	TRBJ2-5	CASEQLGYRGETQYF	TGTGCCAGCGAGCAACTAGGATACAGGGGAGAGACCCAGTACTTC
TRBV6-2/TRBV6-3	.	TRBD1	TRBJ1-5	CASSKPGQGNQPQHF	TGTGCCAGCAGTAAACCGGGACAGGGGAATCAGCCCCAGCATTTT
TRBV18	once	TRBD1	TRBJ2-7	CASSPLPLGQGALGEQYF	TGTGCCAGCTCACCGCTACCTTTGGGACAGGGGGCTTTAGGCGAGCAGTACTTC
TRBV10-3	.	.	TRBJ2-1	CAISQQGSSYNEQFF	TGTGCCATCAGTCAACAGGGAAGCTCCTACAATGAGCAGTTCTTC
TRBV11-2	.	TRBD1	TRBJ1-6	CASSQGQETKSPLHF	TGTGCCAGCAGCCAGGGACAGGAAACAAAATCACCCCTCCACTTT
TRBV27	.	.	TRBJ2-2	CASSWQYTGELFF	TGTGCCAGCAGTTGGCAATACACCGGGGAGCTGTTTTTT
TRBV27	.	.	TRBJ2-3	CASRTLSTDTQYF	TGTGCCAGCAGGACTCTTAGCACAGATACGCAGTATTTT
TRBV5-4	.	.	TRBJ1-1	CASSSLGVRGTEAFF	TGTGCCAGCAGCTCCCTGGGAGTTCGGGGCACTGAAGCTTTCTTT
TRBV18	.	TRBD2	TRBJ2-5	CASSPGGGPETQYF	TGTGCCAGCTCCCCCGGGGGGGGCCCAGAGACCCAGTACTTC
TRBV11-3	.	TRBD1	TRBJ1-1	CASSRQGNTEAFF	TGTGCCAGCAGCCGACAGGGGAACACTGAAGCTTTCTTT
TRBV6-5	.	TRBD1	TRBJ2-7	CASSKDRVSYEQYF	TGTGCCAGCAGTAAGGACAGGGTAAGCTACGAGCAGTACTTC
TRBV6-5	.	TRBD2	TRBJ2-5	CASSYGGTTEETQYF	TGTGCCAGCAGTTACGGGGGGACTACCGAAGAGACCCAGTACTTC
TRBV9	.	TRBD1	TRBJ1-2	CASSEGVGGRGPFGYTF	TGTGCCAGCAGCGAAGGGGTGGGTGGCAGGGGGCCTTTTGGCTACACCTTC
TRBV2	.	.	TRBJ1-1	CASSERTSNTEAFF	TGTGCCAGCAGTGAAAGGACTTCTAACACTGAAGCTTTCTTT
TRBV20-1	once	TRBD2	TRBJ2-5	CSASTGLASQETQYF	TGCAGTGCTAGTACGGGACTAGCTTCACAAGAGACCCAGTACTTC
TRBV11-2	.	.	TRBJ1-2	CASSLVRTSLGGYTF	TGTGCCAGCAGCTTAGTTAGAACGTCACTTGGTGGCTACACCTTC